One TCR beta chain is described in this entry. The antigen is not known. TCR beta VDJ and CDR3 were profiled, and genomic DNA was the template. TCRdb processed the reads anew with MiXCR; each CDR3 protein has one entry. The sample shows approximately 220,000 distinct CDR3 sequences, under 50% of them seen only once. The authors sequenced patients whose flow cytometry had shown CD8+CD57+ cell expansion. The data are from a study of CD8+CD57+ T cells in acquired aplastic anemia. CDR1 and CDR2 from the germline V gene are MGHDK and SYGVNS. The CDR3 is made up of 14 amino acids. V dropped 5 bases and J dropped 6; count of bases not matched to a gene: 6. The study, taken as a whole, reports: Comparison of patients with controls identified around 30 shared CD8+ CDR3 sequences.

This TCR derives from a human donor with aplastic anemia. The rearrangement joins TRBV25-1 to TRBJ2-1, with TRBD1 matching over 8 bases. Sequenced: sorted CD4+, CD8+, or CD8+CD57+ T cells (not recorded which) from PBMCs. The CDR3 loop is CASSRQGARNEQFF. DNA for the CDR3: TGTGCCAGCAGTAGGCAGGGGGCGCGCAATGAGCAGTTCTTC. Based on the CDR3 plus reference TRBV25-1 and TRBJ2-1, the full variable domain is EADIYQTPRYLVIGTGKKITLECSQTMGHDKMYWYQQDPGMELHLIHYSYGVNSTEKGDLSSESTVSRIRTEHFPLTLESARPSHTSQYLCASSRQGARNEQFFGPGTRLTVL.